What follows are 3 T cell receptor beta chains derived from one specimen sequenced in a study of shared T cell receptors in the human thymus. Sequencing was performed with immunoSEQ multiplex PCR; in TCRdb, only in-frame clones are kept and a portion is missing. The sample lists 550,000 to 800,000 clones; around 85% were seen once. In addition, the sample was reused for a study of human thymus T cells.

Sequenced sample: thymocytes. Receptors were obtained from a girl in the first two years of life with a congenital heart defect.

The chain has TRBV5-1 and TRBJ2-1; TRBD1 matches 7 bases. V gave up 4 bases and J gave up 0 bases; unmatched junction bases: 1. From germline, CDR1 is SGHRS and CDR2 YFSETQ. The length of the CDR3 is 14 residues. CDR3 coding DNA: TGCGCCAGCAGCGGGGACAGCTCCTACAATGAGCAGTTCTTC. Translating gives CASSGDSSYNEQFF.

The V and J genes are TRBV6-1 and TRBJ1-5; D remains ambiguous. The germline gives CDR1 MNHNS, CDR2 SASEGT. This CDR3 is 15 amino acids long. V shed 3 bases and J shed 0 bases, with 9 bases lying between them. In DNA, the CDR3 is TGTGCCAGCAGTGACCCCAGTTGTAGCAATCAGCCCCAGCATTTT. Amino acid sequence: CASSDPSCSNQPQHF.

The CDR3 reads CASSSPHKTGIYYEQYF. Written as DNA, the CDR3 is TGCGCCAGCAGCTCCCCGCATAAAACAGGGATATACTACGAGCAGTACTTC. V gene TRBV5-1 combines with J gene TRBJ2-7; D might be TRBD1 (6 bases). CDR1 and CDR2 (germline): SGHRS, YFSETQ. V was clipped by 3 bases and J by 3 bases, with 22 bases between them. CDR3 length: 17 residues.